This T cell receptor beta chain was identified during a study of T cell responses to AZD1222 COVID-19 vaccine. Germline V CDR1 and CDR2: GTSNPN, SVGIG (reference sequence). CDR3 length: 13 amino acids. V gave up 1 base and J gave up 2 bases, with 7 bases separating them. Assay: immunoSEQ multiplex PCR; the TCRdb copy retains only in-frame clones and omits some. The sample has more than 95,000 clones, around 92% seen once. As for this clone: Its antigen remains unidentified.

Study results and caveats: Unmutated variant regions reportedly attract nearly half of all spike-specific TCRs. Two doses of AZD1222 preceded a rise in Spike-specific TCR breadth and depth. Most donors were white British and more were female, and clonal diversity was possibly underestimated.

The rearrangement links TRBV30 to TRBJ2-3, with D possibly TRBD2 on 5 matching bases. This sequence was found in an adult in good health. The sample here was peripheral blood, taken on day 0 of AZD1222 vaccination. The CDR3: CAWSGLYTDTQYF. CDR3 nucleotide sequence: TGTGCCTGGAGTGGACTATACACAGATACGCAGTATTTT.